This passage covers 4 T cell receptor beta chains from one sample sequenced in a study of T cell responses to AZD1222 COVID-19 vaccine. Libraries were prepared by immunoSEQ multiplex PCR; TCRdb keeps only in-frame clonotypes and omits some of them. The sample has under 200,000 clones, roughly 91% seen once. The sequences come from peripheral blood, collected 28 days after the second AZD1222 dose. The receptors originated from an adult who received the AZD1222 COVID-19 vaccine.

This chain links TRBV7-9 with TRBJ2-3; 9 bases align to TRBD1. After removal of 0 bases from V and 6 bases from J, the junction contained 13 bases not matched to a gene. This CDR3 contains 18 residues. In germline, CDR1 is SEHNR, CDR2 FQNEAQ (reference sequence). CDR3 nucleotides: TGTGCCAGCAGCTTAGCGCAGAGGACAGGGGCCCAGGTTGATACGCAGTATTTT. It translates to CASSLAQRTGAQVDTQYF.

The rearrangement joins TRBV27 to TRBJ2-7; 8 bases align to TRBD1. V gave up 2 bases and J gave up 0 bases; unmatched junction bases: 0. The CDR3 totals 14 residues. CDR1 is MNHEY and CDR2 is SMNVEV in the germline V gene (reference sequence). The CDR3 is CASSLGTGSYEQYF. CDR3 sequence (DNA): TGTGCCAGCAGTTTAGGGACAGGCTCCTACGAGCAGTACTTC.

The genes are TRBV11-2 and TRBJ1-6, with a weak D call TRBD1 (5 bases). Trimming removed 4 bases at V and 10 bases at J, with 17 bases between. The CDR3 runs 15 residues. The germline CDR1 and CDR2 sequences are SGHAT and FQNNGV. Here the CDR3 DNA reads TGTGCCAGCAGCTATCAACCGGGGGGTTCCTCACCCCTCCACTTT. This codes for CASSYQPGGSSPLHF.

The chain carries TRBV7-2 and TRBJ1-5; D is ambiguous. Trimming stripped 1 base from V and 2 bases from J, with 6 bases between. Germline lookup yields CDR1 SGHTA and CDR2 FQGNSA. The CDR3 sequence is 14 residues long. For the CDR3, the DNA is TGTGCCAGCAGCTTAGGAATGCGCAATCAGCCCCAGCATTTT. This gives the protein CASSLGMRNQPQHF. The whole variable domain, filled in from reference TRBV7-2 and TRBJ1-5, reads GAGVSQSPSNKVTEKGKDVELRCDPISGHTALYWYRQSLGQGLEFLIYFQGNSAPDKSGLPSDRFSAERTGGSVSTLTIQRTQQEDSAVYLCASSLGMRNQPQHFGDGTRLSIL.